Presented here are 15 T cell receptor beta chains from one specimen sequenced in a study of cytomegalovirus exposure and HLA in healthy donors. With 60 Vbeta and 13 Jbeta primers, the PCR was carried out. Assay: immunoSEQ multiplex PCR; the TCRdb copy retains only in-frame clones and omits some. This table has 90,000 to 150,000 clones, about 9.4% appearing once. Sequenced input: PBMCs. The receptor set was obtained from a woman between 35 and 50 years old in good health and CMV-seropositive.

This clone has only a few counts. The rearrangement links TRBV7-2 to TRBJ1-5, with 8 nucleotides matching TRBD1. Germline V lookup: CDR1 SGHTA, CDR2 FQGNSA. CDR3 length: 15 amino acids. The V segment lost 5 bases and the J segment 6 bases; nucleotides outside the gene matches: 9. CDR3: CASSDWTGRTQPQHF. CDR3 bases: TGTGCCAGCAGCGATTGGACAGGGCGCACTCAGCCCCAGCATTTT.

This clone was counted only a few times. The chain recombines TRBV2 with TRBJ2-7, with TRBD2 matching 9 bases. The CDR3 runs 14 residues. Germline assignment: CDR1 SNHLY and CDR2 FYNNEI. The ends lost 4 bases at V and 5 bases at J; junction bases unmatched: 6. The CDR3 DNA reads TGTGCCAGCAGTGGGGCTAGCGGGGTCCACGAGCAGTACTTC. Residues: CASSGASGVHEQYF.

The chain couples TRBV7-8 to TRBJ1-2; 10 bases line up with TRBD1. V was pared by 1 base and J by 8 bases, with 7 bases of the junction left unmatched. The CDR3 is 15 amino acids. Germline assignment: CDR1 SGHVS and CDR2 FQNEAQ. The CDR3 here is CASSLVDRGQGGYTF. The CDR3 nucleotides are TGTGCCAGCAGCTTAGTTGACAGGGGGCAAGGGGGCTACACCTTC.

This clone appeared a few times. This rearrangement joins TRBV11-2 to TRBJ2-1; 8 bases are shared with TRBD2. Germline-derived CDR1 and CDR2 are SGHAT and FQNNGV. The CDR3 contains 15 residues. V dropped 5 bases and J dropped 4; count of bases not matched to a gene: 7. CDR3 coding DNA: TGTGCCAGCAGCCAGGGGCGGGGGGTATACAATGAGCAGTTCTTC. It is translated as CASSQGRGVYNEQFF.

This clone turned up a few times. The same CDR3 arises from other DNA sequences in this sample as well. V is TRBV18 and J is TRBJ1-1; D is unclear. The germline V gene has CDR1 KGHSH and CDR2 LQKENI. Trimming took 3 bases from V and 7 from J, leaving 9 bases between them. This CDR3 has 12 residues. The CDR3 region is CASSPTGNEAFF. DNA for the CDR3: TGTGCCAGCTCACCGACCGGGAATGAAGCTTTCTTT.

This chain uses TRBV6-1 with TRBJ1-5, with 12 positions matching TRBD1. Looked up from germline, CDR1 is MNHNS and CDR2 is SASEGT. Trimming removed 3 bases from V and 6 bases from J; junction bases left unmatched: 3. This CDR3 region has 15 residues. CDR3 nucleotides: TGTGCCAGCAGTGAGGGACAGGGGGCCTTTCAGCCCCAGCATTTT. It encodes CASSEGQGAFQPQHF.

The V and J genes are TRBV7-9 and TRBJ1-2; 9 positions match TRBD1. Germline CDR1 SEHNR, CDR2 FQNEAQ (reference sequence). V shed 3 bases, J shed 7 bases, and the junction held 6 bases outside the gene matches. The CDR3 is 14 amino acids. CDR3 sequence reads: CASSLSGQGGGYTF. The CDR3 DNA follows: TGTGCCAGCAGCTTGTCGGGACAGGGTGGTGGCTACACCTTC.

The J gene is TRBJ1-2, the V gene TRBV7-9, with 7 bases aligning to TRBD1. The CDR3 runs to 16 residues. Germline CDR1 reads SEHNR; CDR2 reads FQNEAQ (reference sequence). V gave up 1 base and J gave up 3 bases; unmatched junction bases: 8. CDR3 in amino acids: CASSLEVGQGDYGYTF. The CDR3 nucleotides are TGTGCCAGCAGCTTAGAAGTAGGGCAGGGGGACTATGGCTACACCTTC. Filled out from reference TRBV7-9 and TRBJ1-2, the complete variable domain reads DTGVSQNPRHKITKRGQNVTFRCDPISEHNRLYWYRQTLGQGPEFLTYFQNEAQLEKSRLLSDRFSAERPKGSFSTLEIQRTEQGDSAMYLCASSLEVGQGDYGYTFGSGTRLTVV.

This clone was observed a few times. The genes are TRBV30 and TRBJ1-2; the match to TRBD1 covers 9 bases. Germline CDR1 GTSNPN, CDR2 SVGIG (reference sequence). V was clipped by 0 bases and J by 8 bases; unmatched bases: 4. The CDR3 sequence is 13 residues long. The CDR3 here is CAWSVQGAIGYTF. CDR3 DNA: TGTGCCTGGAGTGTACAGGGGGCAATCGGCTACACCTTC.

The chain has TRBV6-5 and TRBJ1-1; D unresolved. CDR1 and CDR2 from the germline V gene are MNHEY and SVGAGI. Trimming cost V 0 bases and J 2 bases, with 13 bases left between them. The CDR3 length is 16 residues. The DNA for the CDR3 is TGTGCCAGCAGTTACTCGAGGACGGGGTATAACACTGAAGCTTTCTTT. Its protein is CASSYSRTGYNTEAFF.

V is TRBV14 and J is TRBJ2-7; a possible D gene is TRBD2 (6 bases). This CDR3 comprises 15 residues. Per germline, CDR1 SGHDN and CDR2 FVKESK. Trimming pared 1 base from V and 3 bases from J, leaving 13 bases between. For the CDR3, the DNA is TGTGCCAGCAGCCAAGCTGTCGAGGGAGGCTACGAGCAGTACTTC. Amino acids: CASSQAVEGGYEQYF.

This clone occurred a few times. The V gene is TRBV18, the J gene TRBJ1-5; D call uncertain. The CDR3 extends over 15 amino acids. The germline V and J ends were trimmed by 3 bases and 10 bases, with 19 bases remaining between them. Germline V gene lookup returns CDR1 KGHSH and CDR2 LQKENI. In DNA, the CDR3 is TGTGCCAGCTCACCCTCCGACTCCGAGCTGGGTCCCCAGCATTTT. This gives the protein CASSPSDSELGPQHF.

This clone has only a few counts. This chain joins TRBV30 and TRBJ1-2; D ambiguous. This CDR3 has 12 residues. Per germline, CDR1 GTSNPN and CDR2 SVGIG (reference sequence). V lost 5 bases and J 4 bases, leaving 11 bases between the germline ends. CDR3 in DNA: TGTGCCTGGGGGTTAGGAGGCTATGGCTACACCTTC. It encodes CAWGLGGYGYTF. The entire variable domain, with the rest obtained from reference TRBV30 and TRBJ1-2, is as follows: SQTIHQWPATLVQPVGSPLSLECTVEGTSNPNLYWYRQAAGRGLQLLFYSVGIGQISSEVPQNLSASRPQDRQFILSSKKLLLSDSGFYLCAWGLGGYGYTFGSGTRLTVV.

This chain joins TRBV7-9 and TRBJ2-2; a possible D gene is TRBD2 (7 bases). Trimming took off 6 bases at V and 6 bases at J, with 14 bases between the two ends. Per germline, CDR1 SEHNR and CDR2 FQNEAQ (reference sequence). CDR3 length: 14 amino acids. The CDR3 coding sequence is TGTGCCAGCAGTATGGCGGGGGCGGCCGGGGAGCTGTTTTTT. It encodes CASSMAGAAGELFF. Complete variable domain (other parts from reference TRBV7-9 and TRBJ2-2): DTGVSQNPRHKITKRGQNVTFRCDPISEHNRLYWYRQTLGQGPEFLTYFQNEAQLEKSRLLSDRFSAERPKGSFSTLEIQRTEQGDSAMYLCASSMAGAAGELFFGEGSRLTVL.

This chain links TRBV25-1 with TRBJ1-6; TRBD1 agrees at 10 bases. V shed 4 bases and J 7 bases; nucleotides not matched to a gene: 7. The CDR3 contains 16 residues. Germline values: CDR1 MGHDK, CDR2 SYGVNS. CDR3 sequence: CASSARDRGKNSPLHF. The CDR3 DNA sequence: TGTGCCAGCAGTGCCCGGGACAGGGGCAAGAATTCACCCCTCCACTTT.